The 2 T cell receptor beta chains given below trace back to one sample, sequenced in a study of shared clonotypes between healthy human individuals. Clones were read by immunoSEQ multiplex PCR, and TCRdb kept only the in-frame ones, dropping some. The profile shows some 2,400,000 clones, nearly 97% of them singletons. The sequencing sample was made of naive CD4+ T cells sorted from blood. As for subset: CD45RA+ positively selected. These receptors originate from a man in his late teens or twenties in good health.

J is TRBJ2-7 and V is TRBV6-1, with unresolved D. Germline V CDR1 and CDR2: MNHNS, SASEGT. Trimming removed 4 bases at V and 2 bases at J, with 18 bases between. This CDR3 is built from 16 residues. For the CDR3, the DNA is TGTGCCAGCAGTGGGGGAATGGCAGGTGGTCCCTACGAGCAGTACTTC. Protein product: CASSGGMAGGPYEQYF.

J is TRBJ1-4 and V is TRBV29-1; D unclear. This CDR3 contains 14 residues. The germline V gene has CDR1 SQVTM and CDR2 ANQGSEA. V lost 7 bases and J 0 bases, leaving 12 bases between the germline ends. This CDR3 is CSGRDGTTNEKLFF. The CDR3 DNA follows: TGCAGCGGCCGGGATGGAACAACTAATGAAAAACTGTTTTTT.